This entry describes one TCR beta chain. This clonotype was seen at least ten times. The clone's antigen remains unknown. Nothing much larger sits one base from this clone, and base qualities are not available. TCR beta CDR3 regions were amplified from RNA transcripts. The first round of RT-PCR for the TCR CDR3 was performed with the HTBI primer set and the Qiagen OneStep RT-PCR kit. Libraries were constructed in a second round of multiplex PCR, after which size selection and purification were performed. Paired-end sequencing of the libraries was performed with 100 bp reads on an Illumina HiSeq2000. As for the original processing: SOAPnuke was used to process the raw data, throwing out any read that contained adapters or uncalled bases, had a mean Phred below 15, or lacked an exact constant-primer or identifier match. High-quality paired reads were merged using COPE v1.2.5, and each unique nucleotide sequence was defined as a clonotype. MiTCR v1.1 was used to align clonotypes to the IMGT TRBV, TRBD and TRBJ reference segments. Analysis was restricted to V-J combinations with a frequency above 0.0001, which covered approximately 99% of repertoires. A TCS score was defined as the ratio between F50 (clonal expansion) and ExV (chaos), using BLOSUM62-based TCRdist between CDR3 peptides within each V-J. Welch's t-statistics and random forest reduced just over 500 V-J features to some 14, which were used in a naive Bayes classifier (R e1071). TCRdb applied fastp at Q25 and MiXCR to the public reads, then kept only in-frame beta chains. Each entry merges the rows of one CDR3 protein and shows their most common DNA and genes. The V and J calls and clone size come from TCRdb's table, not from the authors' own analysis. The sample includes about 400,000 distinct CDR3 sequences, with roughly an eighth observed a single time. 5.3% of the sample lies in the top ten.

This record comes from a study of T cells in Graves' hyperthyroidism and ophthalmopathy (dated 2019 in TCRdb). Looking at the study overall: Peripheral blood was collected at initial diagnosis, before any treatment. The paper reports TCR Vbeta CDR3 sequencing of approximately 140 peripheral blood samples: under 45 ophthalmopathy, 75 to 80 hyperthyroidism and around 17 progressor patients. TCR V-J signatures able to tell the groups apart were searched for in a discovery cohort of some 100 patients, of whom around 42 had Graves' ophthalmopathy and roughly 59 had stable Graves' hyperthyroidism. The 100 discovery patients were randomly split 7:3 into training and test sets. Prospective prediction of ophthalmopathy was tested in an independent validation cohort of some 19 hyperthyroidism patients and 15 to 17 patients who later progressed to ophthalmopathy. After blood sampling, hyperthyroidism patients were treated with methimazole at a starting dose of 30 mg daily, and ophthalmopathy patients were treated with high-dose intravenous methylprednisolone. In addition, the study compared T-cell repertoires in thyroid tissue and in blood from about 6 Graves' hyperthyroidism patients.

The paper's findings and limits, for the study overall: Most expanded thyroid clonotypes (frequency above 0.001) were also detected in blood, suggesting blood repertoires may reflect thyroid immune responses. In cross-validation, a model built on a 13 V-J signature told ophthalmopathy apart from stable hyperthyroidism with 85% to 90% sensitivity and around 81% specificity, and in testing the same model reached 80%/75%. No statistical method was used to fix the sample size in advance, and group allocation was not hidden from the investigators. In validation, progression to ophthalmopathy was predicted by the model with 70.59% sensitivity and approximately 78% specificity, a median of roughly 6 months before onset.

Graves' hyperthyroidism was defined as stable when no progression to ophthalmopathy occurred over 18 months of follow-up. Hyperthyroidism patients were newly diagnosed, had a disease duration of under 2 months, and were aged 18 to 65 years. Patients with uncontrolled infections, other autoimmune diseases, pregnancy or lactation were excluded. Diagnoses relied on clinical symptoms, serum thyroxine and TRAb, thyroid ultrasound and orbital computed tomography. PBMCs were separated from 7.5 to 10 ml of fresh peripheral blood using Ficoll-Paque density gradient centrifugation. Total RNA was extracted using Trizol reagent, and RNA quality was assessed on an Agilent 2100 Bioanalyzer. V loses 7 bases, J loses 5 bases, and the germline ends lie 12 bases apart. The cysteine opens and the phenylalanine closes a CDR3 of 14 amino acids. The DNA shown is the 42-base CDR3, in frame from base 1. CDR1 and CDR2 are read off the germline V gene as MDHEN and SYDVKM.

The sequence derives from a woman in her late teens or twenties with Graves' hyperthyroidism. The specimen sequenced was blood. The chain employs TRBV28 and TRBJ1-6, with an unclear D gene assignment. The CDR3 here reads CASIAAPNNSPLHF. The sequence in DNA is TGTGCCAGCATCGCCGCCCCAAATAATTCACCCCTCCACTTT.